The present entry profiles one TCR beta chain with its context. The antigen this receptor binds is unknown. It has no much larger one-base neighbor in the sample; base qualities were not kept. The junction carries 22 bases between V and J, which are trimmed by 0 bases and 7 bases respectively. CDR1 is given as SGHNT and CDR2 as YYREEE, both from the germline V gene (reference sequence). The CDR3 numbers 17 residues from cysteine through phenylalanine. Just CDR3 DNA is preserved here, 51 bases in frame from base 1. TCRbeta CDR3 regions were amplified from genomic DNA by means of the immunoSEQ Assay, a bias-controlled multiplex PCR. Processing in the source paper ran as follows. Within the assay, amplification of reference gene primers was used to estimate how many nucleated cells each sample contained. To quantify the absolute abundance of each unique TCRbeta CDR3 rearrangement, sequence reads were collapsed and filtered. For each sample, productive Simpson clonality was calculated by taking the square root of Simpson's diversity index across productive rearrangements. The immuneACCESS repertoire file appears here via TCRdb, limited to in-frame rearrangements. These files lack a portion of the clones; in checked studies, under half of the deficit traces to unresolved V genes, and the cause of the others is not known. V and J calls and clone size come straight from that table; D and trimming were deduced from the DNA. In this sample the table shows around 150,000 clones, approximately 91% of which occur a single time. Approximately 2.2% of the sample rests with the top ten.

Collaborating institutions collected whole blood in K2EDTA tubes following their own protocols. For TCRbeta analysis, collaborator samples were shipped as frozen whole blood, as isolated PBMCs, or as DNA extracted from either sample type. This entry comes from a study of blood T cell repertoires in COVID-19 (dated by TCRdb to the early 2020s). With respect to the entire study: The collaborator samples originated in the United States, Italy and Spain and spanned the acute and convalescent phases of COVID-19. The prospective study material was composed of cDNA or gDNA derived from T cells, B-cell-depleted T cells, or PBMCs. The dataset comprised deeply sampled blood TCRbeta repertoires from subjects exposed to, actively infected with, or recovered from COVID-19. The repertoires were released in a freely available public database intended as a resource for research on the immune response to SARS-CoV-2. Samples were obtained from the ongoing ImmuneRACE study (first 160 participants) and from about 1,300 subjects provided by 6 global collaborators. Nearly every sample came with metadata listing a de-identified subject ID, COVID-19 status, age in years and sex. Where HLA class I and class II types were available, the types were taken from metadata supplied by the sample provider, not from assay-based typing. Overall results and qualifications from the work: Clinical and demographic metadata were provided uncurated, with the amount varying by source and participant.

The TCR comes from a man younger than 30 with acute or convalescent COVID-19. The rearranged segments are TRBV5-4 and TRBJ1-2; TRBD1 is possibly the D segment (5 matching bases). Material for sequencing was peripheral blood. Here the CDR3 is given as CASSLGGMGRDMSGYTF. The DNA reads TGTGCCAGCAGCTTGGGGGGAATGGGCAGGGATATGTCTGGCTACACCTTC.